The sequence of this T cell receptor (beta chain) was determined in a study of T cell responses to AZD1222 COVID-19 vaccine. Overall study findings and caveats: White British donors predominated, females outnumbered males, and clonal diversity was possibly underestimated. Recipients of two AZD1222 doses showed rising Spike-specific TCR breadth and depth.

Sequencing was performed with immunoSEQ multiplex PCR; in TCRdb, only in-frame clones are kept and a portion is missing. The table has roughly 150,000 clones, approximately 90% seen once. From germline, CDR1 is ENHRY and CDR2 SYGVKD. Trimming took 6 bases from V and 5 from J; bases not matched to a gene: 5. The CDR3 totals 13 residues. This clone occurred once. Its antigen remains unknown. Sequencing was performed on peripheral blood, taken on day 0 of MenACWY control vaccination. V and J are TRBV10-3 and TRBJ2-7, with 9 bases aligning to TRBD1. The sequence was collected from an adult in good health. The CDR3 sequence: CAIRGQGGNEQYF. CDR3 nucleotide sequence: TGTGCCATCAGGGGACAGGGAGGCAACGAGCAGTACTTC.